This T cell receptor beta chain was recorded in a study of blood T cell repertoires in COVID-19 (TCRdb year 2020). With regard to the full study: Collaborator samples came from the United States, Italy and Spain and covered acute and convalescent phases of COVID-19. The sample metadata nearly always contained a de-identified subject ID, COVID-19 status, age in years and sex. Where available, HLA class I and class II types were taken from metadata supplied by the sample provider and were not determined by assay-based typing. The prospective study material was composed of cDNA or gDNA derived from T cells, B-cell-depleted T cells, or PBMCs. Subjects who had been exposed to COVID-19, were actively infected with it, or had recovered from it provided the deeply sampled blood TCRbeta repertoires that made up the dataset. The repertoires were made available in a free public database intended to serve as a resource for research on the immune response to SARS-CoV-2. The samples were drawn from the first 160 participants of the ongoing ImmuneRACE study and from 950 to 1,500 subjects provided by 6 global collaborators.

Regarding this clone: Its antigen specificity is not known. Base qualities are not at hand, and no much larger clone is one base apart.

The collaborating institutions used their own protocols to collect whole blood in K2EDTA tubes. For TCRbeta analysis, collaborators shipped samples in one of three forms: frozen whole blood, isolated PBMCs, or DNA extracted from either of those sample types. TCRbeta CDR3 regions were amplified from genomic DNA by means of the immunoSEQ Assay, a bias-controlled multiplex PCR. As for the original processing: The number of nucleated cells in each sample was estimated from the amplification of reference gene primers within the assay. To quantify the absolute abundance of each unique TCRbeta CDR3 rearrangement, sequence reads were collapsed and filtered. Productive Simpson clonality was computed per sample as the square root of Simpson's diversity index over productive rearrangements. In TCRdb, the immuneACCESS table is reduced to in-frame sequences with V and J assigned. These tables do not hold every clone; where another copy was compared, an unresolved V gene accounts for under half, and the others remain unexplained. For V, J and clone size, that table is used; D and trimming come from the DNA. The sample includes about 170,000 clones, with 82% observed a single time. The ten largest clones take up 22% of the sample.

The study at large found these results: How much clinical and demographic metadata was included differed by source and by participant, and the metadata was provided uncurated.

The CDR3 has 16 amino acids, counting the end cysteine and phenylalanine. This entry keeps only the CDR3 DNA: 48 bases, framed from base 1. CDR1 and CDR2 were assigned from the germline V gene (reference sequence) as SGHNT and YYREEE. The junction shows trimming of 3 bases on V and 0 bases on J, and the gene matches do not reach 1 base of it. The sequencing input was peripheral blood. This sequence uses TRBV5-4 and TRBJ2-3, and 13 bases in between align with TRBD2. The TCR sequence derives from a woman aged 80 or over with acute or convalescent COVID-19. In nucleotides, the sequence is TGTGCCAGCAGCTCGGGACTAGCGGGGAGCACAGATACGCAGTATTTT. This sequence encodes CASSSGLAGSTDTQYF.